The present entry profiles one T cell receptor beta chain with its context. Its antigen is unknown. The entry originates in a study of response to subunit inactivated influenza vaccine. TCRdb called the RT-PCR reads again in MiXCR, with one record for every CDR3 protein. The top ten hold roughly a tenth of the sample, which has around 580,000 distinct CDR3 sequences, around 11% seen once. In germline, CDR1 is SNHLY, CDR2 FYNNEI. V dropped 4 bases and J dropped 0; count of bases not matched to a gene: 6. The CDR3 length is 16 residues. Study results and limitations: Each seasonal influenza vaccination recruits few new T cells, the authors suggested.

The genes are TRBV2 and TRBJ1-5; TRBD1 matches at 7 bases. Material: PBMCs from blood, obtained on the day of vaccination. The origin of this receptor is a man over 45 who received an inactivated influenza vaccine. Here the CDR3 reads CASSGGTAYSNQPQHF. CDR3 nucleotides: TGTGCCAGCAGTGGAGGGACAGCTTATAGCAATCAGCCCCAGCATTTT.